Described below is a single T cell receptor (beta chain) sequence and its context. Antigen unknown. The sample is drawn from a study of radiation and T cells in renal cell carcinoma. Looking at the study overall: Nephrectomy followed 15 Gy stereotactic body radiation by 4 weeks. Broader study findings: In blood, top tumor clones expanded by 2 weeks, shrinking by 4.

Time point given: blood 2 weeks post-SBRT. The treatment was: 15 Gy SBRT to primary tumor, nephrectomy 4 weeks later. Radiation-treated patients gave blood at baseline, week 2 and week 4. This renal cell carcinoma was of the clear cell type. The assay was immunoSEQ multiplex PCR, and TCRdb's table has in-frame clones only and misses some. The sample carries 150,000 or so clones, approximately 86% recorded once. Trimming pared 1 base from V and 3 bases from J, leaving 12 bases between. This CDR3 has 15 amino acids. Looked up from germline, CDR1 is SGHVS and CDR2 is FQNEAQ. This sequence joins TRBV7-8 and TRBJ1-2; D gene uncertain. This material consisted of blood, taken from a patient whose treatment included radiotherapy and nephrectomy. The receptor's source is a woman aged 45-60 years with renal cell carcinoma. The CDR3 sequence is CASSLVTIGDYGYTF. The CDR3 bases are TGTGCCAGCAGCTTAGTAACAATCGGAGACTATGGCTACACCTTC.